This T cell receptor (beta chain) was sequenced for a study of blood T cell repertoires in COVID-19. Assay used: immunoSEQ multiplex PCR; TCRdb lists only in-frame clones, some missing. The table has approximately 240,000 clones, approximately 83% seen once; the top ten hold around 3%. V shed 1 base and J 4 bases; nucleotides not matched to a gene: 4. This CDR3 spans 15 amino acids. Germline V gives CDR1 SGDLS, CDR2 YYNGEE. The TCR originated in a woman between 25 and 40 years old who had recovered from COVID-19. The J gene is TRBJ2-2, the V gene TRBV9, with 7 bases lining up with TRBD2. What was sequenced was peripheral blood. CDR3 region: CASSVQGLPTGELFF. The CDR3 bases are TGTGCCAGCAGCGTACAGGGACTACCCACCGGGGAGCTGTTTTTT.